This T cell receptor (beta chain) was observed in a study of T cells after yellow fever vaccination. Findings and caveats of the study: Peaking faster, on day 5 versus 15, the secondary response was nonetheless weaker. Contaminants from the bulk population, in the form of abundant clonotypes, could be found in FACS-sorted repertoires. Post-booster repertoires again held most primary-vaccination clones (about 95% CD4, around 90% CD8).

It was through 5'RACE template switching that TCR cDNA was made, with a universal primer site and UMIs added. TCRdb called the 5' RACE reads again in MiXCR, with one record for every CDR3 protein. The repertoire consists of 550,000 to 750,000 distinct CDR3 sequences, with about 14% occurring once and the leading ten covering over 12%. The CDR3 is 12 amino acids. Trimming took 2 bases from V and 6 from J, leaving 8 bases between them. Germline lookup yields CDR1 SEHNR and CDR2 FQNEAQ (reference sequence). This clonotype was recorded a few times. Its matching antigen is unknown. The sample here was PBMCs, taken on the day of the yellow fever booster vaccination. The receptor comes from a young man who received the YFV17D yellow fever vaccine. The chain is built from TRBV7-9 and TRBJ2-7, with a tentative D call TRBD1 (5 bases). CDR3 amino acids: CASSLQGLEQYF. As DNA, the CDR3 is TGTGCCAGCAGCTTACAGGGTCTCGAGCAGTACTTC.